This T cell receptor beta chain was recovered during a study of cytomegalovirus exposure and HLA in healthy donors. V shed 2 bases and J 4 bases; nucleotides not matched to a gene: 1. The CDR3 sequence is 15 residues long. The germline CDR1 and CDR2 sequences are MDHEN and SYDVKM. PCR involved 60 Vbeta and 13 Jbeta primers. Repertoires were generated with immunoSEQ multiplex PCR, while TCRdb's copy carries only in-frame clones and drops some. The repertoire includes around 140,000 clones, roughly 80% of them detected once, and under 2% sits in the top ten. The material sequenced was PBMCs. The clonotype comes from a female donor in good health and CMV-seronegative. The V gene is TRBV28, the J gene TRBJ2-1; 11 bases agree with TRBD2. The DNA of the CDR3 is TGTGCCAGCAGTTTAGGACTAGCGGGTTACAATGAGCAGTTCTTC. Translation: CASSLGLAGYNEQFF.